The 3 T cell receptor beta chains presented below share a single source sample, sequenced in a study of T cell responses to AZD1222 COVID-19 vaccine. Here immunoSEQ multiplex PCR was the method, and the copy in TCRdb shows in-frame clones only, minus some. The repertoire holds 150,000 to 200,000 clones, around nine tenths seen once, with 2.5% to 3% in the top ten. The sample consisted of peripheral blood, taken on day 0 of AZD1222 vaccination. Receptor source: an adult in good health.

This sequence joins TRBV19 and TRBJ1-2; the D is unclear. The V gene's germline CDR1 is LNHDA and CDR2 SQIVND (reference sequence). Trimming stripped 3 bases from V and 1 base from J, with 6 bases between. CDR3 length: 13 amino acids. The CDR3 sequence is CASSIGINYGYTF. Written as DNA, the CDR3 is TGTGCCAGTAGTATTGGGATTAACTATGGCTACACCTTC.

The chain joins TRBV6-1 to TRBJ2-1; TRBD2 is a possible D gene (6 bases). V lost 2 bases and J 13 bases, leaving 15 bases between the germline ends. Germline assignment: CDR1 MNHNS and CDR2 SASEGT. This CDR3 has 13 residues. CDR3 sequence: CASSERRTIPQFF. The CDR3 DNA is TGTGCCAGCAGTGAAAGGCGGACTATCCCCCAGTTCTTC.

V is TRBV12-3 or TRBV12-4 and J is TRBJ2-7, with TRBD1 as a possible D gene (6 bases). Trimming removed 4 bases from V and 9 bases from J, with 10 bases in between. This CDR3 contains 11 residues. The CDR3 protein is CASSWDTAQYF. DNA of the CDR3: TGTGCCAGCAGTTGGGACACAGCGCAGTACTTC.